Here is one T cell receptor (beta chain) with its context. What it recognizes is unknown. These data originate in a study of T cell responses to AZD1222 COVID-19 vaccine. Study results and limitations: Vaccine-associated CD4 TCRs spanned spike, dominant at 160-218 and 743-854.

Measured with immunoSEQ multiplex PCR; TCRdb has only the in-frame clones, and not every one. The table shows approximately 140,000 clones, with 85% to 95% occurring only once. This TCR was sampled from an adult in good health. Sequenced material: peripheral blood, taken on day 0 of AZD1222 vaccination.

The CDR3 sequence: CASSVRLASSTDTQYF. CDR3 DNA: TGCGCCAGCAGCGTCCGACTAGCCTCTAGCACAGATACGCAGTATTTT. This chain joins TRBV5-1 and TRBJ2-3; 7 bases line up with TRBD2. The CDR3 has 16 residues. The germline CDR1 and CDR2 sequences are SGHRS and YFSETQ. After removal of 4 bases from V and 0 bases from J, the junction contained 8 bases not matched to a gene.